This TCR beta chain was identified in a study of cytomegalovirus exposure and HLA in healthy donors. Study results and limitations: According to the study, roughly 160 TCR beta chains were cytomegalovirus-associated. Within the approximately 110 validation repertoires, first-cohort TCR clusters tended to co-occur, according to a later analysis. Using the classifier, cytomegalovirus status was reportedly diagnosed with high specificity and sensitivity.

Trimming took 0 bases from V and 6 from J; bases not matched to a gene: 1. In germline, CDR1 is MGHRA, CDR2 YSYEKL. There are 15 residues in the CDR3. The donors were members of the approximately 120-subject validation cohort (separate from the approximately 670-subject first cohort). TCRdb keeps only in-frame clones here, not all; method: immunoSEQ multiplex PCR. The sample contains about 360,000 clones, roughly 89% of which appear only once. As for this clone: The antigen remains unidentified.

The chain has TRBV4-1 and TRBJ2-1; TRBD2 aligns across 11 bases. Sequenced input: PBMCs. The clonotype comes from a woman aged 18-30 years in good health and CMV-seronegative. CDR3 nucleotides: TGCGCCAGCAGCCAAGAACTAGCGGGAGTCAATGAGCAGTTCTTC. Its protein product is CASSQELAGVNEQFF.